These 20 T cell receptor beta chains were all obtained from the same sample, sequenced in a study of cytomegalovirus exposure and HLA in healthy donors. The PCR employed 60 Vbeta primers together with 13 Jbeta primers. The assay was immunoSEQ multiplex PCR, and TCRdb's table has in-frame clones only and misses some. The table lists about 170,000 clones. The sequencing input was PBMCs. These receptors all stem from a woman younger than 35 in good health and CMV-seropositive.

The V call is TRBV6-5, the J call TRBJ1-4; the match to TRBD1 covers 8 bases. Germline V lookup: CDR1 MNHEY, CDR2 SVGAGI. The junction had 7 bases not matched to a gene; V was cut back by 5 bases and J by 5 bases. CDR3 length equals 15 residues. The CDR3 is CASSPGTGGNEKLFF. CDR3 coding DNA: TGTGCCAGCAGTCCGGGGACAGGAGGGAATGAAAAACTGTTTTTT.

This sequence joins TRBV6-1 and TRBJ1-4, with D possibly matching TRBD1 (6 bases). Per the germline V gene, CDR1 is MNHNS and CDR2 is SASEGT. Trimming removed 8 bases at V and 6 bases at J, with 16 bases between. CDR3 length: 14 amino acids. The CDR3 coding sequence is TGTGCCAGCGGACCCCGGGACATTTATGAAAAACTGTTTTTT. Translating it yields CASGPRDIYEKLFF.

The chain couples TRBV6-5 to TRBJ1-6; 7 positions match TRBD1. Looked up from germline, CDR1 is MNHEY and CDR2 is SVGAGI. The CDR3 loop spans 16 amino acids. V dropped 0 bases and J dropped 9; count of bases not matched to a gene: 8. The CDR3 bases are TGTGCCAGCAGTTACTCGAGACAGGGAAGGGGTTCACCCCTCCACTTT. Protein product: CASSYSRQGRGSPLHF.

This chain connects TRBV6-6 to TRBJ2-7; 8 nucleotides line up with TRBD2. Germline values: CDR1 MNHNY, CDR2 SVGAGI (reference sequence). The CDR3 totals 14 residues. J lost 2 bases, V lost 5 bases, and 5 bases had no gene match. CDR3 loop: CASSPPGGTYEQYF. Here the CDR3 DNA reads TGTGCCAGCAGTCCCCCGGGGGGGACCTACGAGCAGTACTTC.

The V call is TRBV6-4, the J call TRBJ1-2; no reliable D call. CDR1 and CDR2 from the germline V gene are MRHNA and SNTAGT. Trimming took 6 bases from V and 5 from J, leaving 13 bases between them. This CDR3 spans 13 amino acids. The CDR3 nucleotides read TGTGCCAGCAGCTTATATGGAGATTATGGCTACACCTTC. Its translation: CASSLYGDYGYTF.

The V gene is TRBV9, the J gene TRBJ1-3, with D uncertain. The length of the CDR3 is 14 residues. Germline V gives CDR1 SGDLS, CDR2 YYNGEE. V lost 1 base to trimming and J lost 0 bases, with 5 bases between them. The CDR3 loop reads CASSVQVSGNTIYF. CDR3 DNA sequence: TGTGCCAGCAGCGTACAGGTCTCTGGAAACACCATATATTTT.

The rearrangement links TRBV28 to TRBJ2-7; 7 nucleotides line up with TRBD1. The CDR3 has 12 amino acids. Germline CDR1 is MDHEN and CDR2 is SYDVKM. After removal of 5 bases from V and 6 bases from J, the junction contained 4 bases not matched to a gene. The CDR3 DNA reads as TGTGCCAGCAGTGGGTCAGGGGGCGAGCAGTACTTC. Translating gives CASSGSGGEQYF.

This sequence joins TRBV27 and TRBJ2-1, with 10 bases lining up with TRBD1. Germline V lookup: CDR1 MNHEY, CDR2 SMNVEV (reference sequence). The J segment lost 7 bases and the V segment lost 7 bases, leaving 1 base of the junction unmatched. The CDR3 sequence is 12 residues long. CDR3 nucleotide sequence: TGTGCCAGCAAGGACAGGGGGAATGAGCAGTTCTTC. Its translation: CASKDRGNEQFF.

This chain connects TRBV5-4 to TRBJ2-4, with 8 bases aligning to TRBD2. The germline gives CDR1 SGHNT, CDR2 YYREEE (reference sequence). Trimming at V came to 4 bases and at J to 6 bases, leaving 12 bases not matched to a gene. CDR3 size: 16 residues. CDR3 loop: CASSPYSGGASNIQYF. The CDR3 DNA reads as TGTGCCAGCAGCCCCTATTCGGGGGGGGCCTCAAACATTCAGTACTTC.

This rearrangement joins TRBV9 to TRBJ2-4, with D possibly being TRBD2 (6 bases). Trimming took off 0 bases at V and 8 bases at J, with 12 bases between the two ends. CDR1 is SGDLS and CDR2 is YYNGEE in the germline V gene. This CDR3 contains 14 residues. The DNA of the CDR3 is TGTGCCAGCAGCGTAGGGAGGGATTCGGACATTCAGTACTTC. Amino acid sequence: CASSVGRDSDIQYF.

V gene TRBV18 combines with J gene TRBJ2-1; 11 bases line up with TRBD2. This CDR3 is built from 14 residues. V was pared by 3 bases and J by 5 bases, with 0 bases of the junction left unmatched. Germline assignment: CDR1 KGHSH and CDR2 LQKENI. The CDR3 loop is CASSPTSGDNEQFF. CDR3 DNA sequence: TGTGCCAGCTCACCGACTAGCGGGGACAATGAGCAGTTCTTC.

The chain carries TRBV5-1 and TRBJ2-1, with D possibly TRBD1 on 6 matching bases. The CDR3 is 15 residues long. V shed 0 bases and J shed 4 bases, with 11 bases lying between them. CDR1 and CDR2 (germline): SGHRS, YFSETQ. Here the CDR3 DNA reads TGCGCCAGCAGCTTGGAGGGACACCATTACAATGAGCAGTTCTTC. This sequence encodes CASSLEGHHYNEQFF. Full variable domain (missing parts from reference TRBV5-1 and TRBJ2-1): KAGVTQTPRYLIKTRGQQVTLSCSPISGHRSVSWYQQTPGQGLQFLFEYFSETQRNKGNFPGRFSGRQFSNSRSEMNVSTLELGDSALYLCASSLEGHHYNEQFFGPGTRLTVL.

The chain carries TRBV29-1 and TRBJ1-2; 7 bases are a match to TRBD1. Germline V CDR1 and CDR2: SQVTM, ANQGSEA. Trimming removed 3 bases from V and 4 bases from J; junction bases left unmatched: 5. The CDR3 loop spans 13 amino acids. Here the CDR3 reads CSVDTGDSYGYTF. Here the CDR3 DNA reads TGCAGCGTTGATACGGGGGACAGCTATGGCTACACCTTC.

The chain combines TRBV12-5 with TRBJ1-3, with D possibly being TRBD1 (6 bases). Germline values: CDR1 LGHNT, CDR2 FRNRAP. The CDR3 is made up of 14 amino acids. CDR3 amino acids: CATHPGATGNTIYF. Written as DNA, the CDR3 is TGTGCCACGCACCCAGGGGCAACAGGAAACACCATATATTTT.

The V and J genes are TRBV9 and TRBJ1-2; 7 nucleotides line up with TRBD1. V shed 4 bases, J shed 1 base, and the junction held 10 bases outside the gene matches. In germline, CDR1 is SGDLS, CDR2 YYNGEE. This CDR3 contains 16 residues. CDR3: CASSPTGWAYNYGYTF. In nucleotides, the CDR3 is TGTGCCAGCAGCCCGACAGGGTGGGCTTATAACTATGGCTACACCTTC.

The gene calls are TRBV7-9 and TRBJ2-2; 8 bases map to TRBD2. Trimming cost V 3 bases and J 7 bases; bases outside gene matches: 10. The CDR3 runs 16 residues. CDR1 and CDR2 from the germline V gene are SEHNR and FQNEAQ (reference sequence). CDR3 sequence: CASSFSAGRAGGELFF. The CDR3 bases are TGTGCCAGCAGCTTCAGTGCCGGGAGGGCCGGCGGGGAGCTGTTTTTT.

J is TRBJ2-1 and V is TRBV10-1, with D tentatively TRBD1 (5 bases). CDR1 is WNHNN and CDR2 is SYGVQD in the germline V gene (reference sequence). The length of the CDR3 is 17 residues. Trimming shortened V by 0 bases and J by 8 bases, and 20 bases separated the two germline ends. CDR3 nucleotide sequence: TGCGCCAGCAGTGAGTCGAACAGGAACGTAGTTTTCGATGAGCAGTTCTTC. Protein: CASSESNRNVVFDEQFF.

The V gene is TRBV5-6, the J gene TRBJ2-1, with 10 bases lining up with TRBD1. With 2 bases clipped from V and 5 bases from J, the junction kept 10 bases outside the gene matches. The length of the CDR3 is 17 residues. CDR1 and CDR2 from the germline V gene are SGHDT and YYEEEE. Written as DNA, the CDR3 is TGTGCCAGCAGCTTATTTTACCCGGGACAGGGGAACAATGAGCAGTTCTTC. This sequence encodes CASSLFYPGQGNNEQFF.

The chain employs TRBV6-5 and TRBJ1-2; 8 bases are a match to TRBD1. Germline V gene lookup returns CDR1 MNHEY and CDR2 SVGAGI. The V segment lost 0 bases and the J segment 3 bases; nucleotides outside the gene matches: 6. The CDR3 sequence is 16 residues long. The CDR3 protein is CASSYSGKGQDYGYTF. The DNA of the CDR3 is TGTGCCAGCAGTTACTCGGGGAAGGGACAGGACTATGGCTACACCTTC.

The V gene is TRBV4-1, the J gene TRBJ1-5; 11 positions match TRBD1. There are 15 residues in the CDR3. Germline V gives CDR1 MGHRA, CDR2 YSYEKL. The V and J ends lost 3 bases and 7 bases, in that order; junction bases with no gene match: 5. The CDR3 DNA reads as TGCGCCAGCAGCCAGTCGGGACAGGGGGACCAGCCCCAGCATTTT. Protein: CASSQSGQGDQPQHF.